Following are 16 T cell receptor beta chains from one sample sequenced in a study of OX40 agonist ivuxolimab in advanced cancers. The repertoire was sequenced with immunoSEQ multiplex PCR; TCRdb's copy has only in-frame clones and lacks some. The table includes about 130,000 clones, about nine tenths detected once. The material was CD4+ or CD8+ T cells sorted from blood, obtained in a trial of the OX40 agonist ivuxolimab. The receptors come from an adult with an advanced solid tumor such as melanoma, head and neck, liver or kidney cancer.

The CDR3: CASSRDVDQPQHF. CDR3 DNA sequence: TGTGCCAGCAGCCGCGACGTGGATCAGCCCCAGCATTTT. The chain recombines TRBV7-3 with TRBJ1-5; D is ambiguous. The CDR3 has 13 residues. Looked up from germline, CDR1 is SGHTA and CDR2 is FQGTGA. V lost 5 bases and J 5 bases, leaving 10 bases between the germline ends.

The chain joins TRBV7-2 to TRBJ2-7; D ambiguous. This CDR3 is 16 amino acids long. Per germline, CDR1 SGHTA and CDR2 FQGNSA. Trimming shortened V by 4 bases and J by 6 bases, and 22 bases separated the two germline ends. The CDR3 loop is CASSSSWPAETGEQYF. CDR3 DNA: TGTGCCAGCAGCTCCTCTTGGCCCGCGGAAACGGGCGAGCAGTACTTC. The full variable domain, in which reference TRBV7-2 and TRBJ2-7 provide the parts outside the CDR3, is GAGVSQSPSNKVTEKGKDVELRCDPISGHTALYWYRQSLGQGLEFLIYFQGNSAPDKSGLPSDRFSAERTGGSVSTLTIQRTQQEDSAVYLCASSSSWPAETGEQYFGPGTRLTVT.

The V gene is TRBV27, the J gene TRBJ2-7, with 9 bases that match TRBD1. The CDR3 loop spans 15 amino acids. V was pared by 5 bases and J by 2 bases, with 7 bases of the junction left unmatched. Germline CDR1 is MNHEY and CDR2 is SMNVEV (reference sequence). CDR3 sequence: CASSLGQGTPYEQYF. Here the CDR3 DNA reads TGTGCCAGCAGTCTGGGACAGGGTACCCCCTACGAGCAGTACTTC.

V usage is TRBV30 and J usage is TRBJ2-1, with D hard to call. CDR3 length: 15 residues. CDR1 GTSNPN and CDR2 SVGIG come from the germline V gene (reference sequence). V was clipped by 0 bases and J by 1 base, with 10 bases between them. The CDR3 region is CAWSVFGHSYNEQFF. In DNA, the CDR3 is TGTGCCTGGAGTGTCTTCGGCCATTCCTACAATGAGCAGTTCTTC.

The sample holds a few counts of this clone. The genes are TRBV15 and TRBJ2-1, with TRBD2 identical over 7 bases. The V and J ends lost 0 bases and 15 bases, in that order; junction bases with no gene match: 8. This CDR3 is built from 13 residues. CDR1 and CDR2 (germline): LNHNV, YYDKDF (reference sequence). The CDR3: CATSRDGEGLRFF. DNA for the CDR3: TGTGCCACCAGCAGAGATGGGGAGGGGCTACGGTTCTTC. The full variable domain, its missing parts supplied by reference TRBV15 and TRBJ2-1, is DAMVIQNPRYQVTQFGKPVTLSCSQTLNHNVMYWYQQKSSQAPKLLFHYYDKDFNNEADTPDNFQSRRPNTSFCFLDIRSPGLGDTAMYLCATSRDGEGLRFFGPGTRLTVL.

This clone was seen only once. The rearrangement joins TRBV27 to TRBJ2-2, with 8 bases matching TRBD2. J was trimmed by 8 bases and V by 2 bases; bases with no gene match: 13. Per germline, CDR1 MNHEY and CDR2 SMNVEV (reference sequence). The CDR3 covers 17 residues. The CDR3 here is CASSLHRPTSGGGELFF. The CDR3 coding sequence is TGTGCCAGCAGTTTACATCGGCCCACTAGCGGCGGTGGGGAGCTGTTTTTT.

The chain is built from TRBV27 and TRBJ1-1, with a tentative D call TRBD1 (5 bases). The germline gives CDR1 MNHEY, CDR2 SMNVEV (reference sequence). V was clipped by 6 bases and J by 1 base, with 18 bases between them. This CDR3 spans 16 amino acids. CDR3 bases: TGTGCCAGCAGGCGTCTGACGGGACCTTCGAACACTGAAGCTTTCTTT. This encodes CASRRLTGPSNTEAFF.

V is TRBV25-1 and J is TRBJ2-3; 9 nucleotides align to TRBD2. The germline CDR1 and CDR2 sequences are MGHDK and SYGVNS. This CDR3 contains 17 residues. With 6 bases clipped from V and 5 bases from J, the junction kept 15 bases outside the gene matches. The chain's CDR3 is CASRAGLGSGRKDTQYF. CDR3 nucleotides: TGTGCCAGCAGGGCGGGTCTTGGTAGCGGGAGAAAAGATACGCAGTATTTT.

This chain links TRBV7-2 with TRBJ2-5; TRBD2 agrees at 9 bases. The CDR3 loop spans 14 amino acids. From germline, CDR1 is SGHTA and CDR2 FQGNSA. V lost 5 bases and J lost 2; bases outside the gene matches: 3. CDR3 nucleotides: TGTGCCAGCAGCATAGGACTAGCGCAAGAGACCCAGTACTTC. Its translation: CASSIGLAQETQYF. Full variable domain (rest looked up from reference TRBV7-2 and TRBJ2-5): GAGVSQSPSNKVTEKGKDVELRCDPISGHTALYWYRQSLGQGLEFLIYFQGNSAPDKSGLPSDRFSAERTGGSVSTLTIQRTQQEDSAVYLCASSIGLAQETQYFGPGTRLLVL.

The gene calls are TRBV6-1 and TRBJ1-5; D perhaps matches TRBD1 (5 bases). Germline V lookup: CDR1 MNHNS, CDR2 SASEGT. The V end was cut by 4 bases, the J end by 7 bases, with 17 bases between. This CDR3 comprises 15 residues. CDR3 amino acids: CASSGQWGSGQPQHF. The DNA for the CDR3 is TGTGCCAGCAGTGGGCAGTGGGGGTCCGGGCAGCCCCAGCATTTT.

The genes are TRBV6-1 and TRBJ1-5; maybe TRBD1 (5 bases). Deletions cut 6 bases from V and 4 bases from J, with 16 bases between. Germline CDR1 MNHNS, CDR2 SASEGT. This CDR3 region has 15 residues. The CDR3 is CASSYGQSGNQPQHF. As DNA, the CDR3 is TGTGCCAGCAGCTACGGACAATCGGGTAATCAGCCCCAGCATTTT.

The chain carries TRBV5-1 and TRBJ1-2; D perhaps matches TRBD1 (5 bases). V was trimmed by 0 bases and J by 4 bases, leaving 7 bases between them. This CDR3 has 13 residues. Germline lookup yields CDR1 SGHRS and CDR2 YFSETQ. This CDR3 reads CASSLDGAYGYTF. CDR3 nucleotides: TGCGCCAGCAGCTTGGATGGGGCCTATGGCTACACCTTC.

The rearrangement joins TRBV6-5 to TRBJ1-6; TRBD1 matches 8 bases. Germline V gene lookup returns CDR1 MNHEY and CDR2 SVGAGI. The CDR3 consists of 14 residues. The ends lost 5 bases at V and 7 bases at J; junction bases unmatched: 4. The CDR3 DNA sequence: TGTGCCAGCAGTAGGACAGGGCTAAATTCACCCCTCCACTTT. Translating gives CASSRTGLNSPLHF.

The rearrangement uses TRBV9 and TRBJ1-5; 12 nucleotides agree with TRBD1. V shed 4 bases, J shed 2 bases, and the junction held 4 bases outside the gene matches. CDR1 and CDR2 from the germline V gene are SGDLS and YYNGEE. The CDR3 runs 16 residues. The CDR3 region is CASSPGQGARNQPQHF. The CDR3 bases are TGTGCCAGCAGCCCGGGACAGGGGGCCCGCAATCAGCCCCAGCATTTT.

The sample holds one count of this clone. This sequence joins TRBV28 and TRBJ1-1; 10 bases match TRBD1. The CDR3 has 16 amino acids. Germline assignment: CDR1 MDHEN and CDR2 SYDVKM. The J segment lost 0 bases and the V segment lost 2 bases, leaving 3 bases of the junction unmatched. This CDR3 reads CASSLGQGGLNTEAFF. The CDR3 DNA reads TGTGCCAGCAGTTTAGGACAGGGGGGTTTGAACACTGAAGCTTTCTTT.

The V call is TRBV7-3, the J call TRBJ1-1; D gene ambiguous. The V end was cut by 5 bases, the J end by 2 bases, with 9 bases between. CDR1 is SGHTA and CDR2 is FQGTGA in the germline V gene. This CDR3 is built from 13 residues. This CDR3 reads CASSQQPNTEAFF. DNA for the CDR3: TGTGCCAGCAGCCAGCAGCCAAACACTGAAGCTTTCTTT.